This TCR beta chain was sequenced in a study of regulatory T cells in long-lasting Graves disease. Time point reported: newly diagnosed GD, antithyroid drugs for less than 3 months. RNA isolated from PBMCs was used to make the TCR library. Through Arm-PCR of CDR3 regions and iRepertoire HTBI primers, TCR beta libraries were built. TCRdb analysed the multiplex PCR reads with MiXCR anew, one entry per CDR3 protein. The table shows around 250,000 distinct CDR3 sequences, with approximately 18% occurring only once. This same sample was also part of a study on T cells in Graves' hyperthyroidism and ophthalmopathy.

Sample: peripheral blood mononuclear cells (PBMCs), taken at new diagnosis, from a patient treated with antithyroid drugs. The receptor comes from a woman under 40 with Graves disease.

CDR3 in amino acids: CASSQDGLAGGQVYEQYF. The CDR3, as DNA: TGCGCCAGCAGCCAAGATGGGCTAGCGGGGGGCCAGGTCTACGAGCAGTACTTC. This chain joins TRBV4-1 and TRBJ2-7; 11 nucleotides align to TRBD2. Germline loops: CDR1 MGHRA, CDR2 YSYEKL. This CDR3 is 18 amino acids long. V was pared by 0 bases and J by 3 bases, with 10 bases of the junction left unmatched.